One and the same sample provided the 5 T cell receptor beta chains below, sequenced in a study of response to subunit inactivated influenza vaccine. TCRdb used MiXCR to reprocess the RT-PCR reads, holding one entry per CDR3 protein. Altogether about 570,000 distinct CDR3 sequences are present, about 11% being singletons, with the ten largest covering approximately 9.9%. The sample was also reused in another study, on T cells expressing NK-cell markers. That work adds: 5'RACE template switching built TCR beta cDNA with unique molecular identifiers.

The sample in question was PBMCs from blood, obtained on the day of vaccination. These receptors all come from a man aged 45-65 years who received an inactivated influenza vaccine.

The genes are TRBV28 and TRBJ2-7, with D possibly being TRBD1 (6 bases). The CDR3 length is 15 residues. Trimming removed 2 bases from V and 3 bases from J, with 14 bases in between. Per germline, CDR1 MDHEN and CDR2 SYDVKM. The CDR3 is CASSLGGGAFYEQYF. The CDR3 nucleotides read TGTGCCAGCAGTTTAGGGGGCGGAGCATTCTACGAGCAGTACTTC.

The rearrangement uses TRBV3-1 and TRBJ1-5, with D maybe TRBD1 (5 bases). This CDR3 comprises 15 residues. Trimming stripped 4 bases from V and 2 bases from J, with 12 bases between. The germline V gene has CDR1 LGHDT and CDR2 YNNKEL (reference sequence). In DNA form, the CDR3 reads TGTGCCAGCAGCCTGGGGACGTCGGGCAATCAGCCCCAGCATTTT. Its protein product is CASSLGTSGNQPQHF.

The rearrangement joins TRBV20-1 to TRBJ2-3; the D gene is possibly TRBD2 (7 bases). Germline CDR1 DFQATT, CDR2 SNEGSKA (reference sequence). The CDR3 loop spans 17 amino acids. The V and J ends lost 6 bases and 0 bases respectively, with 22 bases between them. The CDR3, as DNA: TGCAGTGCCACTAGGGGGAGGGCTCCCCTTAGCACAGATACGCAGTATTTT. Protein: CSATRGRAPLSTDTQYF.

The sample holds a few counts of this clonotype. The chain joins TRBV3-1 to TRBJ2-3, with D tentatively TRBD2 (6 bases). This CDR3 spans 17 amino acids. Germline-derived CDR1 and CDR2 are LGHDT and YNNKEL (reference sequence). V was clipped by 0 bases and J by 10 bases, with 23 bases between them. CDR3 in amino acids: CASSQDLVRTRRDSQYF. For the CDR3, the DNA is TGTGCCAGCAGCCAAGATCTTGTTAGGACCAGGCGGGATTCGCAGTATTTT.

The chain recombines TRBV7-9 with TRBJ2-7; either TRBD1 or TRBD2 may fit D (5 bases each). CDR3 size: 11 residues. Germline CDR1 reads SEHNR; CDR2 reads FQNEAQ (reference sequence). The CDR3 region is CIKGTPYEQYF. In DNA form, the CDR3 reads TGTATCAAGGGGACCCCCTACGAGCAGTACTTC.